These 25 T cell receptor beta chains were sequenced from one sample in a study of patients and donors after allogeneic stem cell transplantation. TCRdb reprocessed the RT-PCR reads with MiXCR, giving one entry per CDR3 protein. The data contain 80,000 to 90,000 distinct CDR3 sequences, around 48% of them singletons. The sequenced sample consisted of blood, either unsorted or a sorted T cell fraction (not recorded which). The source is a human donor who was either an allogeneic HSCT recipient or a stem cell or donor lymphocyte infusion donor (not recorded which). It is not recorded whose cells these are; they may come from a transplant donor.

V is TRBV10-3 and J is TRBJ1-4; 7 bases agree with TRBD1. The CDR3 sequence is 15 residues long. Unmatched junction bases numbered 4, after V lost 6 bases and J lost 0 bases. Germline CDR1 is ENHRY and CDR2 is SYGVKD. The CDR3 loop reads CAISETGTTNEKLFF. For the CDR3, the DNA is TGTGCCATCAGCGAGACAGGGACAACTAATGAAAAACTGTTTTTT.

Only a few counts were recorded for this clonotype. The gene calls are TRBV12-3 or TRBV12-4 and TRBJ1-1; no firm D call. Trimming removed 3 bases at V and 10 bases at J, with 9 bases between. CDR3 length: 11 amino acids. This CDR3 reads CASSFGVRAFF. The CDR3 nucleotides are TGTGCCAGCAGTTTTGGAGTACGAGCTTTCTTT.

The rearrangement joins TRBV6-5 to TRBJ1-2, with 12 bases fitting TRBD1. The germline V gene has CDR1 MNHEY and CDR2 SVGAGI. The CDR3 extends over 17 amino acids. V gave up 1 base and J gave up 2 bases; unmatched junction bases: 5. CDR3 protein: CASSYFRGTGGNYGYTF. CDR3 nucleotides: TGTGCCAGCAGTTACTTCCGAGGGACAGGGGGCAACTATGGCTACACCTTC.

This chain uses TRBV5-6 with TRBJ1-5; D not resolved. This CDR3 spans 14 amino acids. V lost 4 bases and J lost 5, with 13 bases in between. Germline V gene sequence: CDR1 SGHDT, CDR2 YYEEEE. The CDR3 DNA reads TGTGCCAGCAGCCCTTCGGGGTGGGATCAGCCCCAGCATTTT. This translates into CASSPSGWDQPQHF.

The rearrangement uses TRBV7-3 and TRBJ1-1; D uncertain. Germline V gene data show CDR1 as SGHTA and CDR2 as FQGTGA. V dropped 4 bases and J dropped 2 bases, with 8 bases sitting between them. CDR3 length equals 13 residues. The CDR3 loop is CASSSWENTEAFF. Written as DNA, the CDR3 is TGTGCCAGCAGCTCCTGGGAAAACACTGAAGCTTTCTTT.

The CDR3 sequence is CASGLVLREVEHGYTF. CDR3 nucleotide sequence: TGTGCTAGTGGTTTGGTACTCAGGGAGGTAGAGCATGGCTACACCTTC. This chain connects TRBV12-5 to TRBJ1-2, with a possible D match to TRBD1 (5 bases). CDR1 is LGHNT and CDR2 is FRNRAP in the germline V gene. V lost 0 bases and J 6 bases, leaving 17 bases between the germline ends. The CDR3 length is 16 residues.

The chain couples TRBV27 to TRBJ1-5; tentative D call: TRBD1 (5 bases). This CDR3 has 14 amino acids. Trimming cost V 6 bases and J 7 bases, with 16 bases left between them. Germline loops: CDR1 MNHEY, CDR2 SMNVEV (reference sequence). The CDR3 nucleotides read TGTGCCAGCAGCCCGGGCAGGGAAGCCCAGCCCCAGCATTTT. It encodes CASSPGREAQPQHF.

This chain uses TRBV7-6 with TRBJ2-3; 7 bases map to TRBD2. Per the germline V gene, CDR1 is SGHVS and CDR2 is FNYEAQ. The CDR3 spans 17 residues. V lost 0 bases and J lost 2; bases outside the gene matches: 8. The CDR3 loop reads CASSLAPERGNTDTQYF. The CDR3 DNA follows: TGTGCCAGCAGCTTAGCTCCTGAGCGGGGTAACACAGATACGCAGTATTTT.

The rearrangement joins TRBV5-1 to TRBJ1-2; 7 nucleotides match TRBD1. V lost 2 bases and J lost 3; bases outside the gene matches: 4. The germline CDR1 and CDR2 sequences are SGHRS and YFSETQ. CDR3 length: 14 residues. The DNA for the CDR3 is TGCGCCAGCAGCTTACCCGACAGGGACTATGGCTACACCTTC. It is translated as CASSLPDRDYGYTF.

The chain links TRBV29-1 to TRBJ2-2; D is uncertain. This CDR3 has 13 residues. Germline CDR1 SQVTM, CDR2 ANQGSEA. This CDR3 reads CTIRALNTGELFF. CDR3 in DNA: TGCACAATCCGGGCCCTTAACACCGGGGAGCTGTTTTTT.

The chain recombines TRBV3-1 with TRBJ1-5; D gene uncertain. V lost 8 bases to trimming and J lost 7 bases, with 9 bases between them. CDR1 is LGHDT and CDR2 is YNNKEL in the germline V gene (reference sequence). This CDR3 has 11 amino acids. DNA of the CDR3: TGTGCCAGCCCAATGGCCCAGCCCCAGCATTTT. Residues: CASPMAQPQHF.

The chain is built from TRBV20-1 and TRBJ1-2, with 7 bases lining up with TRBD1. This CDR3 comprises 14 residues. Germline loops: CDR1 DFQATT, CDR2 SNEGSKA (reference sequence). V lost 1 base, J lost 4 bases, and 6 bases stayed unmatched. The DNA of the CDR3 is TGCAGTGCTAGAGTGACGGCAGGGGGCTATGGCTACACCTTC. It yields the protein CSARVTAGGYGYTF.

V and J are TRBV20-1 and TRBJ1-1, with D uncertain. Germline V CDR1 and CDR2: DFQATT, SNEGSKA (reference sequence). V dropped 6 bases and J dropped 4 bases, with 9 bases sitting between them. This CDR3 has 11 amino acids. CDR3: CSARLPTEAFF. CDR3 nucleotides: TGCAGTGCCCGGCTGCCCACTGAAGCTTTCTTT.

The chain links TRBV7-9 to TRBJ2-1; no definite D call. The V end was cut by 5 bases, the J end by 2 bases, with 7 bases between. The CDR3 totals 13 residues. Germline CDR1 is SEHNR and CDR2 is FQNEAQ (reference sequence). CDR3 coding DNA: TGTGCCAGCAGCCCCCGGGCCTACAATGAGCAGTTCTTC. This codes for CASSPRAYNEQFF.

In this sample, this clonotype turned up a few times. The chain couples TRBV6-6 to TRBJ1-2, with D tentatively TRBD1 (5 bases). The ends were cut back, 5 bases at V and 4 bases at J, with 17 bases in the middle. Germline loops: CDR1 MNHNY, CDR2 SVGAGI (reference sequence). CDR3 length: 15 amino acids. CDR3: CASSPWALGGYGYTF. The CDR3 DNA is TGTGCCAGCAGTCCTTGGGCCCTTGGGGGCTATGGCTACACCTTC.

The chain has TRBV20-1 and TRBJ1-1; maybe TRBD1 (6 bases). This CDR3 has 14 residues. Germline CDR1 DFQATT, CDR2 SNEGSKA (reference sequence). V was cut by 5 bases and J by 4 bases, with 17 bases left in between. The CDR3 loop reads CSAGKGPGATEAFF. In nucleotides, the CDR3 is TGCAGTGCTGGAAAGGGACCGGGGGCCACTGAAGCTTTCTTT.

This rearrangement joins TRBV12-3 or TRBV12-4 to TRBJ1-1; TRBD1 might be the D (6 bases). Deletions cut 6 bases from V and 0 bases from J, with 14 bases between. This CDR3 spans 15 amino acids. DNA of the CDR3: TGTGCCAGCAGCTCGGACAGTCCCATGAACACTGAAGCTTTCTTT. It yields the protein CASSSDSPMNTEAFF.

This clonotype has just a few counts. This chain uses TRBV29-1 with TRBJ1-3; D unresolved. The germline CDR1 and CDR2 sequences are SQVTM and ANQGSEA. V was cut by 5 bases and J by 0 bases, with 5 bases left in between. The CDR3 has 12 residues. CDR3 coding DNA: TGCAGCGTTCCAGGCTCTGGAAACACCATATATTTT. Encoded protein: CSVPGSGNTIYF.

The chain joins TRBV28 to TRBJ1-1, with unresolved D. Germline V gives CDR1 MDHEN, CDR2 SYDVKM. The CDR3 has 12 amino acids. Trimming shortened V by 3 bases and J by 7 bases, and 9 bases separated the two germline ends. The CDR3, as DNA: TGTGCCAGCAGTTTCTCCCCAGGTGAAGCTTTCTTT. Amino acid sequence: CASSFSPGEAFF.

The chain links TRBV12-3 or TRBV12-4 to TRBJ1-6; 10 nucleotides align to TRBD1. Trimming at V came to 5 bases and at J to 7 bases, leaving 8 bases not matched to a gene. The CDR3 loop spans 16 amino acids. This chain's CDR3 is CASSPTRDRGNSPLHF. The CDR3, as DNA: TGTGCCAGCAGTCCCACCCGGGACAGGGGAAATTCACCCCTCCACTTT.

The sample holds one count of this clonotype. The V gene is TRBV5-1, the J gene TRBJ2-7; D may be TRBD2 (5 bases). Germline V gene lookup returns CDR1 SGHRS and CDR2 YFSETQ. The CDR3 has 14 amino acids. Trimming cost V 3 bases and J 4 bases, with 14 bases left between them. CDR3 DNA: TGCGCCAGCAGCTCGACCGCGGGCCCTTACGAGCAGTACTTC. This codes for CASSSTAGPYEQYF.

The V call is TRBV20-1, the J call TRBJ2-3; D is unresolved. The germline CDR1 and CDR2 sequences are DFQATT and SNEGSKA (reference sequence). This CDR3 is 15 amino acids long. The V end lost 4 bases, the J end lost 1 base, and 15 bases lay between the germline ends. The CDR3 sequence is CSATLRLGRTDTQYF. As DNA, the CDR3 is TGCAGTGCTACCTTGCGGCTAGGCCGCACAGATACGCAGTATTTT.

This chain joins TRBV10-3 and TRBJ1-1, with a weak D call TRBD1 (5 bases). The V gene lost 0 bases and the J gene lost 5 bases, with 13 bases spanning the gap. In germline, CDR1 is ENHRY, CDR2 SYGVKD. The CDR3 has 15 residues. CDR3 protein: CAISESRGRATEAFF. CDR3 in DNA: TGTGCCATCAGTGAGTCGAGGGGAAGAGCGACTGAAGCTTTCTTT.

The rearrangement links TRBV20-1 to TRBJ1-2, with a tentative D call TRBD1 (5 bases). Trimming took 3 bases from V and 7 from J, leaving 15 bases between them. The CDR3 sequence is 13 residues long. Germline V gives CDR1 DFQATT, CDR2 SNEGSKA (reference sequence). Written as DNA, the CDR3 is TGCAGTGCTAGTCGCCCCCAGGGTAGTGGCTACACCTTC. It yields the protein CSASRPQGSGYTF.

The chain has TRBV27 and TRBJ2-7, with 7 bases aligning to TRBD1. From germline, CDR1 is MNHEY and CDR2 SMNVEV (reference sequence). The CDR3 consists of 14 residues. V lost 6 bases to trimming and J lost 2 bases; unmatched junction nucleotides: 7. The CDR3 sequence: CASRLTRGTYEQYF. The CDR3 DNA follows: TGTGCCAGCAGGCTTACCAGGGGGACCTACGAGCAGTACTTC.